The 17 T cell receptor beta chains given below trace back to one sample, sequenced in a study of shared clonotypes between healthy human individuals. Produced via immunoSEQ multiplex PCR; TCRdb's table is partial and in-frame only. Among around 200,000 clones, 85% to 95% were seen once, and the ten largest hold roughly 0.07%. The sample comprised naive CD4+ T cells sorted from blood. Subset of the sample: CD45RA+ positively selected. All receptors derive from a woman between 25 and 40 years old in good health.

This clone was counted only a few times. V is TRBV29-1 and J is TRBJ1-3; D ambiguous. CDR1 is SQVTM and CDR2 is ANQGSEA in the germline V gene. With 4 bases removed from V and 0 bases from J, the gap between germline ends came to 13 bases. This CDR3 region has 15 residues. CDR3 sequence (DNA): TGCAGCGTTGTTGTGCCAGCTTACTCTGGAAACACCATATATTTT. Translating it yields CSVVVPAYSGNTIYF. Drawing the rest from reference TRBV29-1 and TRBJ1-3, the complete variable domain is SAVISQKPSRDICQRGTSLTIQCQVDSQVTMMFWYRQQPGQSLTLIATANQGSEATYESGFVIDKFPISRPNLTFSTLTVSNMSPEDSSIYLCSVVVPAYSGNTIYFGEGSWLTVV.

The CDR3 sequence: CASSASAGYNEQFF. Here the CDR3 DNA reads TGTGCCAGCAGTGCCTCGGCGGGCTACAATGAGCAGTTCTTC. This chain joins TRBV6-4 and TRBJ2-1; TRBD2 is a possible D gene (5 bases). Per the germline V gene, CDR1 is MRHNA and CDR2 is SNTAGT. This CDR3 spans 14 amino acids. V lost 4 bases to trimming and J lost 3 bases, with 10 bases between them.

Here the CDR3 reads CASSLSFPRSEKLFF. CDR3 nucleotide sequence: TGTGCCAGCAGTTTATCGTTCCCTAGGAGTGAAAAACTGTTTTTT. This chain connects TRBV28 to TRBJ1-4; no definite D call. The CDR3 spans 15 residues. The V gene's germline CDR1 is MDHEN and CDR2 SYDVKM. V lost 1 base and J 7 bases, leaving 13 bases between the germline ends.

The chain links TRBV7-9 to TRBJ1-2; weak D call: TRBD1 (6 bases). V lost 2 bases to trimming and J lost 2 bases, with 9 bases between them. CDR3 length: 14 amino acids. Germline CDR1 reads SEHNR; CDR2 reads FQNEAQ (reference sequence). The CDR3 region has the DNA TGTGCCAGCAGCTTACCCGGACAGAACTATGGCTACACCTTC. As protein: CASSLPGQNYGYTF. Using reference TRBV7-9 and TRBJ1-2 for the parts outside the CDR3, the full variable domain is DTGVSQNPRHKITKRGQNVTFRCDPISEHNRLYWYRQTLGQGPEFLTYFQNEAQLEKSRLLSDRFSAERPKGSFSTLEIQRTEQGDSAMYLCASSLPGQNYGYTFGSGTRLTVV.

The chain employs TRBV4-1 and TRBJ2-7; maybe TRBD1 (5 bases). The V gene lost 1 base and the J gene lost 2 bases, with 12 bases spanning the gap. CDR1 and CDR2 from the germline V gene are MGHRA and YSYEKL. CDR3 length equals 15 residues. Written as DNA, the CDR3 is TGCGCCAGCAGCCAAGGGGCAGGGATCGCCTACGAGCAGTACTTC. Its protein is CASSQGAGIAYEQYF.

V usage is TRBV6-5 and J usage is TRBJ2-7; D could derive from TRBD1 or TRBD2 (5 bases each). Between the trimmed V and J ends, which lost 5 bases and 2 bases, there was a span of 13 bases. The CDR3 length is 14 residues. Germline V gene data show CDR1 as MNHEY and CDR2 as SVGAGI. CDR3 bases: TGTGCCAGCAGTCGGGGCAGCAAGGCCTACGAGCAGTACTTC. Its protein product is CASSRGSKAYEQYF.

The rearrangement joins TRBV5-1 to TRBJ2-7; 7 nucleotides agree with TRBD2. The CDR3 length is 11 residues. CDR1 SGHRS and CDR2 YFSETQ come from the germline V gene. V trimming: 4 bases; J trimming: 9 bases; junction bases outside the gene matches: 4. Here the CDR3 reads CASSTSGVQYF. The CDR3 DNA is TGCGCCAGCAGCACCAGCGGGGTGCAGTACTTC. Filled out from reference TRBV5-1 and TRBJ2-7, the complete variable domain reads KAGVTQTPRYLIKTRGQQVTLSCSPISGHRSVSWYQQTPGQGLQFLFEYFSETQRNKGNFPGRFSGRQFSNSRSEMNVSTLELGDSALYLCASSTSGVQYFGPGTRLTVT.

J is TRBJ2-2 and V is TRBV28; tentatively, D is TRBD1 (5 bases). The ends were cut back, 8 bases at V and 6 bases at J, with 16 bases in the middle. The CDR3 length is 14 residues. The germline CDR1 and CDR2 sequences are MDHEN and SYDVKM. CDR3 region: CASGVRGKAGELFF. The CDR3 coding sequence is TGTGCCAGCGGGGTAAGGGGAAAAGCCGGGGAGCTGTTTTTT.

This clone was observed a few times. The rearrangement links TRBV27 to TRBJ2-7, with 8 bases aligning to TRBD1. J was trimmed by 3 bases and V by 5 bases; bases with no gene match: 3. CDR1 is MNHEY and CDR2 is SMNVEV in the germline V gene (reference sequence). The CDR3 is made up of 13 amino acids. Written as DNA, the CDR3 is TGTGCCAGCAGTCCCGGGACAGGCTACGAGCAGTACTTC. Translation: CASSPGTGYEQYF.

The J gene is TRBJ2-1, the V gene TRBV5-1; either TRBD1 or TRBD2 may fit D (5 bases each). Germline loops: CDR1 SGHRS, CDR2 YFSETQ. Trimming cost V 5 bases and J 7 bases, with 7 bases left between them. The CDR3 sequence is 11 residues long. The CDR3 protein is CASRGENEQFF. CDR3 coding DNA: TGCGCCAGCAGGGGGGAGAATGAGCAGTTCTTC.

The chain carries TRBV5-5 and TRBJ2-7; 8 bases line up with TRBD1. Trimming cost V 0 bases and J 6 bases; bases outside gene matches: 8. This CDR3 is 15 amino acids long. Germline CDR1 is SGHKS and CDR2 is YYEKEE (reference sequence). The chain's CDR3 is CASSLAPSRGREQYF. The CDR3 DNA is TGTGCCAGCAGCTTGGCCCCGTCCAGGGGGCGCGAGCAGTACTTC.

The CDR3 region is CASSPNLAAKGPDTQYF. Here the CDR3 DNA reads TGTGCCAGCAGCCCAAACCTGGCAGCTAAGGGCCCAGATACGCAGTATTTT. The chain links TRBV14 to TRBJ2-3; D is unclear. From germline, CDR1 is SGHDN and CDR2 FVKESK. V lost 4 bases to trimming and J lost 4 bases, with 21 bases between them. The CDR3 covers 17 residues. Variable domain in full (rest from reference TRBV14 and TRBJ2-3): EAGVTQFPSHSVIEKGQTVTLRCDPISGHDNLYWYRRVMGKEIKFLLHFVKESKQDESGMPNNRFLAERTGGTYSTLKVQPAELEDSGVYFCASSPNLAAKGPDTQYFGPGTRLTVL.

The V call is TRBV28, the J call TRBJ1-4; TRBD1 aligns across 7 bases. Germline-derived CDR1 and CDR2 are MDHEN and SYDVKM. This CDR3 is built from 15 residues. V shed 2 bases, J shed 6 bases, and the junction held 6 bases outside the gene matches. CDR3: CASSLGSDRDEKLFF. CDR3 DNA sequence: TGTGCCAGCAGTTTAGGGTCAGACAGGGATGAAAAACTGTTTTTT.

As DNA, the CDR3 is TGTGCCAGTAGTATAGACCGTAGCACAGATACGCAGTATTTT. Translating it yields CASSIDRSTDTQYF. The rearrangement links TRBV19 to TRBJ2-3; D call uncertain. The ends were cut back, 0 bases at V and 0 bases at J, with 4 bases in the middle. Germline CDR1 is LNHDA and CDR2 is SQIVND (reference sequence). The CDR3 spans 14 residues.

This rearrangement joins TRBV28 to TRBJ2-7; TRBD1 aligns across 8 bases. The CDR3 length is 15 residues. After removal of 3 bases from V and 2 bases from J, the junction contained 6 bases not matched to a gene. In germline, CDR1 is MDHEN, CDR2 SYDVKM. This chain's CDR3 is CASSLGGDRTYEQYF. The DNA of the CDR3 is TGTGCCAGCAGTTTGGGTGGGGACAGGACCTACGAGCAGTACTTC.

This clone occurred once. This chain joins TRBV28 and TRBJ2-3, with 9 bases identical to TRBD2. J gave up 0 bases and V 0 bases, and 4 bases lay outside the gene matches. Per the germline V gene, CDR1 is MDHEN and CDR2 is SYDVKM. The CDR3 sequence is 17 residues long. CDR3 loop: CASSLWSSGTSTDTQYF. CDR3 in DNA: TGTGCCAGCAGTTTATGGTCTAGCGGGACTAGCACAGATACGCAGTATTTT.

The chain combines TRBV2 with TRBJ2-3; 13 positions match TRBD2. V was clipped by 6 bases and J by 4 bases; unmatched bases: 10. This CDR3 has 17 residues. Germline V CDR1 and CDR2: SNHLY, FYNNEI. CDR3: CASRITSGRASADTQYF. CDR3 sequence (DNA): TGTGCCAGCAGGATTACTAGCGGGAGGGCCTCGGCAGATACGCAGTATTTT.